The clone carrying this T cell receptor (beta chain) was counted many times. Its antigen remains unknown. The missing CDR3 end, 3 residues past where the read stops, is filled in from the germline J gene. Caucasian heritage predominated among both patients and controls. Blood samples were heparinized, about 5 to 8 ml per donor. These data are taken from a study of T cell clonality in common variable immunodeficiency. Study results and limitations: Common variable immunodeficiency TCR beta sequences reportedly had fewer deletions and N-nucleotide insertions.

Method: immunoSEQ multiplex PCR; TCRdb's copy keeps in-frame clones and lacks some. This sample carries fewer than 25,000 clones and no singletons, and approximately 2.5% goes to the top ten. The CDR3 length is 15 residues. The germline V gene has CDR1 MNHEY and CDR2 SVGEGT. The receptor was derived from a human donor with common variable immunodeficiency. The rearrangement joins TRBV6-2 or TRBV6-3 to TRBJ2-3; 8 bases are shared with TRBD2. What was sequenced was peripheral blood mononuclear cells. The CDR3 reads CASSYITSGQQAQYF. The part of the CDR3 DNA that was read is TGTGCCAGCAGTTACATAACTAGCGGACAACAGGCG.